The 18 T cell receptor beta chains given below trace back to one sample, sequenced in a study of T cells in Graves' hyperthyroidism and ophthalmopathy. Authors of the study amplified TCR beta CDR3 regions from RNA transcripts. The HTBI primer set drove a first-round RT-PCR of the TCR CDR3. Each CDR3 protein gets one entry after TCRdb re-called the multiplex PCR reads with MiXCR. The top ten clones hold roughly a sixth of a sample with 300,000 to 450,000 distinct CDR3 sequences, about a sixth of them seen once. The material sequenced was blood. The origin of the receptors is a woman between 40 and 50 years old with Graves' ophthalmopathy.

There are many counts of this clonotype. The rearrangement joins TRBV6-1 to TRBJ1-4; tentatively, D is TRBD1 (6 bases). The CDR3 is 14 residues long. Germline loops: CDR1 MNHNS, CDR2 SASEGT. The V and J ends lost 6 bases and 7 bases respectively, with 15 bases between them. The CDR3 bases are TGTGCCAGCAGAGGGATCGGGGGGCGTGAAAAACTGTTTTTT. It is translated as CASRGIGGREKLFF.

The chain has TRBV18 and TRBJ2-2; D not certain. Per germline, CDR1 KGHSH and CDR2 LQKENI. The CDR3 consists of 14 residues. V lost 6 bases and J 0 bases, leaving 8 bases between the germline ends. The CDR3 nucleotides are TGTGCCAGCTCTGGGCCGTCGAACACCGGGGAGCTGTTTTTT. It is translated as CASSGPSNTGELFF.

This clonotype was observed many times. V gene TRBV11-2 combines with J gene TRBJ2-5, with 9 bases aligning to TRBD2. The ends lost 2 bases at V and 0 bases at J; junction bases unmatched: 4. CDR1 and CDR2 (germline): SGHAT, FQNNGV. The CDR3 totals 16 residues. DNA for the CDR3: TGTGCCAGCAGCTTAACTAGCGGGCGATACCAAGAGACCCAGTACTTC. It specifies CASSLTSGRYQETQYF.

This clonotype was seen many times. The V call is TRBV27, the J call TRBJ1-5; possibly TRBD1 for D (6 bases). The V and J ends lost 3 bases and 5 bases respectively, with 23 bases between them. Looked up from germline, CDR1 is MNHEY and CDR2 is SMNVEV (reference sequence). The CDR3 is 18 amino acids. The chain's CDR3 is CASSFRLRSTGIDQPQHF. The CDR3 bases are TGTGCCAGCAGTTTTCGGCTCCGCTCAACAGGGATCGATCAGCCCCAGCATTTT.

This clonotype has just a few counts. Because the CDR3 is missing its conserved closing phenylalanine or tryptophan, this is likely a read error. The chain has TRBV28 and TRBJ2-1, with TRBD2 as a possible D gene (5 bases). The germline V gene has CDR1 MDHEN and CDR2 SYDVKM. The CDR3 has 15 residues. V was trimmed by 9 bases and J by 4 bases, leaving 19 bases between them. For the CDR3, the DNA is TGTGCCAGTAGCTCCCAGCGGTCCCCTTACAATGAGCAGTTCTTA. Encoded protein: CASSSQRSPYNEQFL.

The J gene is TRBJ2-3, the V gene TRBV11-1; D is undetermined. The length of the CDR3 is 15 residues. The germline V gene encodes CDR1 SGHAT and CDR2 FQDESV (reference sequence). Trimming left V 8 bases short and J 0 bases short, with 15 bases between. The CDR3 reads CASQLVGISTDTQYF. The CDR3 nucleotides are TGTGCCAGCCAGCTAGTGGGCATAAGCACAGATACGCAGTATTTT.

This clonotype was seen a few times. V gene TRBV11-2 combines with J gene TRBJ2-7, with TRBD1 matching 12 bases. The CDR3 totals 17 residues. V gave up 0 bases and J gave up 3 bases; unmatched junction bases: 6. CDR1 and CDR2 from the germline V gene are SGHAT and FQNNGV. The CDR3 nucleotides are TGTGCCAGCAGCTTAGAATTGGGACAGGGGGCCTACTACGAGCAGTACTTC. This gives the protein CASSLELGQGAYYEQYF.

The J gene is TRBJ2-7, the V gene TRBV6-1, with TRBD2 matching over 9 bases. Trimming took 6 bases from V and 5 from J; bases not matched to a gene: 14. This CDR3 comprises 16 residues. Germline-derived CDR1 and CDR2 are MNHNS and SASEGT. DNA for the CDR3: TGTGCCAGCAGCCCGTATTCTAGCGGGGTTTCCCACGAGCAGTACTTC. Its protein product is CASSPYSSGVSHEQYF.

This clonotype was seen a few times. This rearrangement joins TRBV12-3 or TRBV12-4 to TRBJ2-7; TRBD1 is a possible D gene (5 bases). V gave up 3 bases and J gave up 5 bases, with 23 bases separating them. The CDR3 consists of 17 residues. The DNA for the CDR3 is TGTGCCAGCAGTTTCCCCAGGGTGGATAGACCTAGGCACGAGCAGTACTTC. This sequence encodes CASSFPRVDRPRHEQYF.

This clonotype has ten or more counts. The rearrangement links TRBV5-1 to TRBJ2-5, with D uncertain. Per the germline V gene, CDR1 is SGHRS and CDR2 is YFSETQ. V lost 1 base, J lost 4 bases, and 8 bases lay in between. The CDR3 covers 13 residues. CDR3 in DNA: TGCGCCAGCAGCTTGCGCTCGGTAGAGACCCAGTACTTC. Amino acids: CASSLRSVETQYF.

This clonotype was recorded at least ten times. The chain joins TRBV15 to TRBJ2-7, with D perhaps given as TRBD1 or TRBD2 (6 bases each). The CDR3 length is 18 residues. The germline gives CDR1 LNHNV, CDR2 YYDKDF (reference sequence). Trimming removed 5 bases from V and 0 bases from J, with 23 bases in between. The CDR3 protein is CATSGARIGRDTSYEQYF. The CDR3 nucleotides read TGTGCCACCAGCGGAGCGAGGATAGGGCGGGACACCTCCTACGAGCAGTACTTC.

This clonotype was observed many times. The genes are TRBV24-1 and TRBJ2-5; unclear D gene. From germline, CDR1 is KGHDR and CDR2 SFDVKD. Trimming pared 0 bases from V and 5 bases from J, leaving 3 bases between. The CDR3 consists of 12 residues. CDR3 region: CATSDLRETQYF. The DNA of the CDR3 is TGTGCCACCAGTGATTTGCGGGAGACCCAGTACTTC.

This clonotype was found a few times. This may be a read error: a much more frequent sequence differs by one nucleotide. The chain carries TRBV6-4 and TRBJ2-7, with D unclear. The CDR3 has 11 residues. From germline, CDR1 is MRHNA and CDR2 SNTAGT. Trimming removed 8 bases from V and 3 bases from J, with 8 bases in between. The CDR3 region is CASGNIYEQYF. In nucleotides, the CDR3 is TGTGCCAGCGGTAACATCTACGAGCAGTACTTC.

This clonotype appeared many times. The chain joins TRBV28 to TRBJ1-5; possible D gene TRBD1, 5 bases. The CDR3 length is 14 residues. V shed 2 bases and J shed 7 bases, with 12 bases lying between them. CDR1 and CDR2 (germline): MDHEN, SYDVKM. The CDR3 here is CASSLMGDSQPQHF. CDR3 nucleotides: TGTGCCAGCAGTTTAATGGGGGATTCGCAGCCCCAGCATTTT.

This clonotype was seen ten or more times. The CDR3 coding sequence is TGCAGTGCTAGAGGTCTTATGTATGGGACAGGGGGCTATGGCTACACCTTC. Translating it yields CSARGLMYGTGGYGYTF. The chain joins TRBV20-1 to TRBJ1-2, with 11 bases identical to TRBD1. The CDR3 spans 17 residues. Germline V gene data show CDR1 as DFQATT and CDR2 as SNEGSKA (reference sequence). The ends lost 1 base at V and 4 bases at J; junction bases unmatched: 11.

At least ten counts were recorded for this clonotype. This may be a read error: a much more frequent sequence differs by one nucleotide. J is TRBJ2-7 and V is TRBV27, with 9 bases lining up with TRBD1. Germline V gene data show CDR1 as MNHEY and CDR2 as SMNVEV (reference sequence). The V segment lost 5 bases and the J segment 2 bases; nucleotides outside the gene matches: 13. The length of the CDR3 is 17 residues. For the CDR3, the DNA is TGTGCCAGCAGTCAATGGGACAGGGTCAAAGGGGCCTACGAGCAGTACTTC. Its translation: CASSQWDRVKGAYEQYF.

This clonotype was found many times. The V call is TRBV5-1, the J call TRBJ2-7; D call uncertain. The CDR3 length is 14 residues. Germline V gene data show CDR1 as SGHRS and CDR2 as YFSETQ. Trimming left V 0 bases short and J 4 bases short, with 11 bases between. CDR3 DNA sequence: TGCGCCAGCAGCTTGGGACGGGTCCTATACGAGCAGTACTTC. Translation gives CASSLGRVLYEQYF.

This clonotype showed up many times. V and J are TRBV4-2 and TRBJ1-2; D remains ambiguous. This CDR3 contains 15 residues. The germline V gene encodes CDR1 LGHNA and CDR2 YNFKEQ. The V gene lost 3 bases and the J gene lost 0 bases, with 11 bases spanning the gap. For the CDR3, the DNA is TGTGCCAGCAGCCACGGTGGCGGCCCTAACTATGGCTACACCTTC. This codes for CASSHGGGPNYGYTF.